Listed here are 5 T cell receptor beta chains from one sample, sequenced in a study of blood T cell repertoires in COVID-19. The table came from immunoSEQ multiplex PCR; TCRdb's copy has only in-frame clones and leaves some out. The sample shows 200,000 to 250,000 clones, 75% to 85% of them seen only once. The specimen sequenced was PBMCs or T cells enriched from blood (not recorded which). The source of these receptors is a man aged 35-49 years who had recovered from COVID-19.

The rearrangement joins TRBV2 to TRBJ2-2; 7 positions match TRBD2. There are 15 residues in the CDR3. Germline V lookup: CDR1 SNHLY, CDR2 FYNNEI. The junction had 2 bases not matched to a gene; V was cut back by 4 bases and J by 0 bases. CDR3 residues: CASSALAANTGELFF. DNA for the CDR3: TGTGCCAGCAGTGCGCTAGCGGCGAACACCGGGGAGCTGTTTTTT.

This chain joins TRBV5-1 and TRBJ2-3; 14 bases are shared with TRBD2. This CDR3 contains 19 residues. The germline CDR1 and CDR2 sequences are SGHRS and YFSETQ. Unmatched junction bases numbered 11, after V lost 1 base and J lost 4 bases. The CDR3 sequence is CASSLRTSGGPQNSDTQYF. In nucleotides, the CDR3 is TGCGCCAGCAGCTTGAGGACTAGCGGGGGGCCTCAGAATTCAGATACGCAGTATTTT.

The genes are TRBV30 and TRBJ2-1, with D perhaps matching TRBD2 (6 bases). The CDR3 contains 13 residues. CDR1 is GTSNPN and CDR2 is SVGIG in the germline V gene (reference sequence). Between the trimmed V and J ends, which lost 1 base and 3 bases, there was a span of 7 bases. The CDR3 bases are TGTGCCTGGAGTGGGGGGGACTACAATGAGCAGTTCTTC. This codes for CAWSGGDYNEQFF.

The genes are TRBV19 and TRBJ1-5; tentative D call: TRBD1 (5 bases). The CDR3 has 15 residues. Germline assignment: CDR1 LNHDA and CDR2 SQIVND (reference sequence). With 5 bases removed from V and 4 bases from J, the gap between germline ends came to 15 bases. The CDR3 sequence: CASSPQGMGNQPQHF. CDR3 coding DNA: TGTGCCAGTAGTCCTCAGGGAATGGGGAATCAGCCCCAGCATTTT. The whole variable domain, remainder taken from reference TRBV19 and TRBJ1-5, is DGGITQSPKYLFRKEGQNVTLSCEQNLNHDAMYWYRQDPGQGLRLIYYSQIVNDFQKGDIAEGYSVSREKKESFPLTVTSAQKNPTAFYLCASSPQGMGNQPQHFGDGTRLSIL.

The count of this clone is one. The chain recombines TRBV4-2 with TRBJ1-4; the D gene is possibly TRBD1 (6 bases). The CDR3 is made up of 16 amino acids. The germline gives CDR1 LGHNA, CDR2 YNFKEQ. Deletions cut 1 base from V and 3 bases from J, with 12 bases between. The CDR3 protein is CASSQGMGAPNEKLFF. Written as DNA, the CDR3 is TGTGCCAGCAGCCAAGGAATGGGGGCGCCTAATGAAAAACTGTTTTTT.